Described below is a single T cell receptor beta chain sequence and its context. These data belong to a study of blood T cells in healthy people across ages. About the study: Capturing about one barcoded beta molecule per two T cells was achieved by template switching.

Trimming removed 3 bases at V and 5 bases at J, with 13 bases between. The germline V gene encodes CDR1 SQVTM and CDR2 ANQGSEA. This CDR3 spans 13 amino acids. Researchers isolated at least 6.5 million PBMCs per sample. Total RNA was isolated from each sample in quantities of at least 5 micrograms. Through a sample-barcoded 5' primer and a J-beta primer mix, a second PCR was run for roughly 6 to 12 cycles. A single record per CDR3 protein comes from TCRdb applying MiXCR to the 5' RACE reads. The sample has 700,000 to 850,000 distinct CDR3 sequences, about 55% seen once. Sequencing was carried out using blood. The rearrangement uses TRBV29-1 and TRBJ2-5; D perhaps matches TRBD2 (6 bases). The origin of this receptor is a man at least 80 years old in good health. CDR3 bases: TGCAGCGTTGACAATGGGGGGTCGGAGACCCAGTACTTC. It translates to CSVDNGGSETQYF.